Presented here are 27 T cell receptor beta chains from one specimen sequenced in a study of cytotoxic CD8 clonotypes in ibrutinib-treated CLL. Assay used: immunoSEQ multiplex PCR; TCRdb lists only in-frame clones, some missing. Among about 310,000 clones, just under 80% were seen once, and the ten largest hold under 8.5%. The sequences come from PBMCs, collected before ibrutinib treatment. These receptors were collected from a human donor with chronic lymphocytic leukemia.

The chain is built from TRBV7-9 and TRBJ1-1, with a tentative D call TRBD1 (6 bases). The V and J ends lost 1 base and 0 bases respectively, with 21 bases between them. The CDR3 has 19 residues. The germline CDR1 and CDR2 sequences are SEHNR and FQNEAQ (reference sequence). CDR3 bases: TGTGCCAGCAGCTTAGATTATATTGGGACAAGATTCATGAACACTGAAGCTTTCTTT. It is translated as CASSLDYIGTRFMNTEAFF.

The CDR3, as DNA: TGTGCCAGCAGCCCGTCGAGGTATTGGTTAGCTGAAGCTTTCTTT. It encodes CASSPSRYWLAEAFF. The chain carries TRBV14 and TRBJ1-1; D not certain. Germline CDR1 and CDR2: SGHDN and FVKESK. V lost 4 bases and J 6 bases, leaving 18 bases between the germline ends. The CDR3 loop spans 15 amino acids.

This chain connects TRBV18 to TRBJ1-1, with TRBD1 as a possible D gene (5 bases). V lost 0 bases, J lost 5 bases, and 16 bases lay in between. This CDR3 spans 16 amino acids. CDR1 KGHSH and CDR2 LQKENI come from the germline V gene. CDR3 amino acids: CASSPPNRWGITEAFF. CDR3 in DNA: TGTGCCAGCTCACCACCGAATCGGTGGGGGATAACTGAAGCTTTCTTT.

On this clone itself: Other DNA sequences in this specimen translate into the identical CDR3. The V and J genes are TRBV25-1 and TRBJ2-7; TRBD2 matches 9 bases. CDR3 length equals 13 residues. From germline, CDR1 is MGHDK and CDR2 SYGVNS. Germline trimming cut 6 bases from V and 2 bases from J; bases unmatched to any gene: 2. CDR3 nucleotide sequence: TGTGCCAGCAGCGTAGCGGGAGCCTACGAGCAGTACTTC. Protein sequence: CASSVAGAYEQYF.

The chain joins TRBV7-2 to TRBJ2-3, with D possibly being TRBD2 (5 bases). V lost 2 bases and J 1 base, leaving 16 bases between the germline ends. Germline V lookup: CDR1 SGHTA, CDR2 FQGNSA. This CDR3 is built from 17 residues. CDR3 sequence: CASSLYVAGIGTDTQYF. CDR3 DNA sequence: TGTGCCAGCAGCTTATACGTTGCGGGTATTGGCACAGATACGCAGTATTTT.

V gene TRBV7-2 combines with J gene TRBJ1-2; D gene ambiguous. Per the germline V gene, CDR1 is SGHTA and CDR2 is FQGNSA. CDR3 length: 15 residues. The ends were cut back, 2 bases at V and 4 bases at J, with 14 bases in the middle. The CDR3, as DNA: TGTGCCAGCAGCTTAAGGTCAGGACGGAGCTATGGCTACACCTTC. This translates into CASSLRSGRSYGYTF.

The CDR3 bases are TGTGCCAGCAGTTGGACAGGGGGATTTGATCAGCCCCAGCATTTT. Protein sequence: CASSWTGGFDQPQHF. This rearrangement joins TRBV6-5 to TRBJ1-5; 10 bases line up with TRBD1. The CDR3 covers 15 residues. CDR1 MNHEY and CDR2 SVGAGI come from the germline V gene. Germline trimming cut 4 bases from V and 5 bases from J; bases unmatched to any gene: 5.

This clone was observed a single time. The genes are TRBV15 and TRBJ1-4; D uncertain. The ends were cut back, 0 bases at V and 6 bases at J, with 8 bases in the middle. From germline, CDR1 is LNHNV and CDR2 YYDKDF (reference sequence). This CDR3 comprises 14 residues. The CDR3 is CATSREGRYEKLFF. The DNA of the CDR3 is TGTGCCACCAGCAGAGAGGGCAGATATGAAAAACTGTTTTTT. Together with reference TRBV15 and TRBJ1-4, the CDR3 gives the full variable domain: DAMVIQNPRYQVTQFGKPVTLSCSQTLNHNVMYWYQQKSSQAPKLLFHYYDKDFNNEADTPDNFQSRRPNTSFCFLDIRSPGLGDTAMYLCATSREGRYEKLFFGSGTQLSVL.

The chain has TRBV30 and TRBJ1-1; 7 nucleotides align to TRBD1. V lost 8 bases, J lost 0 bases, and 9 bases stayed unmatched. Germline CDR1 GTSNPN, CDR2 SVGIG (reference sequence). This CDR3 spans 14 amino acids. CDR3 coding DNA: TGTGCCGGGGGGACAGTCACGATGAACACTGAAGCTTTCTTT. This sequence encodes CAGGTVTMNTEAFF.

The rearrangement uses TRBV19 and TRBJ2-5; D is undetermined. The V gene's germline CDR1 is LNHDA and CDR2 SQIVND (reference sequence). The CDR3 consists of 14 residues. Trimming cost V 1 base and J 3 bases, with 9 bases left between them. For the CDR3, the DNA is TGTGCCAGTAGTATAGGCCGGTACAAAGAGACCCAGTACTTC. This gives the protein CASSIGRYKETQYF.

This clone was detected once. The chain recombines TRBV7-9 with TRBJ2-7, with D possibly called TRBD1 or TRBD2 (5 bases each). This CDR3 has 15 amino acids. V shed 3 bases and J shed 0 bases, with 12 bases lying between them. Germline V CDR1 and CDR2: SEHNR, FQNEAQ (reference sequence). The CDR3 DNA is TGTGCCAGCAGCTTGGGGGTGTTGAGCTCCTACGAGCAGTACTTC. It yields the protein CASSLGVLSSYEQYF.

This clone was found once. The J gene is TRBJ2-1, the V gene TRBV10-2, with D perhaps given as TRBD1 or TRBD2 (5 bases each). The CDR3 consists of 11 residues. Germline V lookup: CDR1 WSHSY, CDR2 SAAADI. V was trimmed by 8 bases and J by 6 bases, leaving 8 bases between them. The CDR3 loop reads CASVGTNEQFF. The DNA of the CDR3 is TGCGCCAGCGTGGGGACCAATGAGCAGTTCTTC.

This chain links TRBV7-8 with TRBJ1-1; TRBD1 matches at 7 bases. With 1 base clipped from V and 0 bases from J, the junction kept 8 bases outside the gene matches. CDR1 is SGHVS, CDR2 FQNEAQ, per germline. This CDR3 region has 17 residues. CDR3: CASSLGVPGQMNTEAFF. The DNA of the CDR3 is TGTGCCAGCAGCTTAGGGGTTCCGGGACAGATGAACACTGAAGCTTTCTTT.

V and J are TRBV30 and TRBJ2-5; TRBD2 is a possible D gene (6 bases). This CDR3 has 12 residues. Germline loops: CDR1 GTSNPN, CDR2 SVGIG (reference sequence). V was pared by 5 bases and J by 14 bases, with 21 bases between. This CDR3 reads CAWGRRGGQVYF. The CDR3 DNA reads TGTGCCTGGGGCCGGAGGGGCGGTCAGGTATACTTC.

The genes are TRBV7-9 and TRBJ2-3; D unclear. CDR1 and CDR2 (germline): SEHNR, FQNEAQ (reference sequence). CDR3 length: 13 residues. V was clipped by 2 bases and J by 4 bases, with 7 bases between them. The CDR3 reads CASSLLWADTQYF. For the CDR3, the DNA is TGTGCCAGCAGCTTATTGTGGGCAGATACGCAGTATTTT.

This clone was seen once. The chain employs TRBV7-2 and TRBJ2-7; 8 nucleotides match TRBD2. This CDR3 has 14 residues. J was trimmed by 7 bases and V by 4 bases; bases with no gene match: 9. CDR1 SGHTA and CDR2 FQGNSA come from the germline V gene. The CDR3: CASSSDPGLGEQYF. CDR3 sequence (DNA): TGTGCCAGCAGCTCAGACCCGGGACTAGGTGAGCAGTACTTC.

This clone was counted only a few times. CDR3 sequence: CASSLGTGIEAFF. In DNA form, the CDR3 reads TGTGCCAGCAGCTTAGGGACAGGGATCGAAGCTTTCTTT. The rearrangement uses TRBV7-2 and TRBJ1-1, with 8 bases aligning to TRBD1. Germline V lookup: CDR1 SGHTA, CDR2 FQGNSA. The CDR3 contains 13 residues. V lost 1 base and J lost 8; bases outside the gene matches: 3.

The CDR3 nucleotides read TGTGCCAGCAGCCAAGATGGAAGGGCCACTCAGCCCCAGCATTTT. Protein sequence: CASSQDGRATQPQHF. The chain is built from TRBV4-2 and TRBJ1-5; D not certain. V was trimmed by 0 bases and J by 6 bases, leaving 12 bases between them. This CDR3 has 15 residues. In germline, CDR1 is LGHNA, CDR2 YNFKEQ.

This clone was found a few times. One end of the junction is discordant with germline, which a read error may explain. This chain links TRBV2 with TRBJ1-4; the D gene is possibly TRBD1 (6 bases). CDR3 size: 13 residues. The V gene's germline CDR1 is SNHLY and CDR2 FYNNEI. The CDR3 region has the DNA TGTGCCAGCAGTGGGGACAACCGGGACACAAATGATTTT. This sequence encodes CASSGDNRDTNDF. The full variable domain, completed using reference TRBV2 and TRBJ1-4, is EPEVTQTPSHQVTQMGQEVILRCVPISNHLYFYWYRQILGQKVEFLVSFYNNEISEKSEIFDDQFSVERPDGSNFTLKIRSTKLEDSAMYFCASSGDNRDTNDFGSGTQLSVL.

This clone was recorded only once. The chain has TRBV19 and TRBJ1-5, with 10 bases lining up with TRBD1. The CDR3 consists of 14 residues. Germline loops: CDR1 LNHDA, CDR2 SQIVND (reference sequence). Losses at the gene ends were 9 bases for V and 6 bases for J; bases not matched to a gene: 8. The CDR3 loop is CASTSRDRGQPQHF. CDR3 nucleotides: TGTGCCAGCACATCCCGGGACAGGGGTCAGCCCCAGCATTTT.

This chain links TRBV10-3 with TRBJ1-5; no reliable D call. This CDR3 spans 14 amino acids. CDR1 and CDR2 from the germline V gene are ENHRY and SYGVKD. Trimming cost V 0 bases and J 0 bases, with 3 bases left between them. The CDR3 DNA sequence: TGTGCCATCAGTGAGTCTCTTAGCAATCAGCCCCAGCATTTT. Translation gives CAISESLSNQPQHF.

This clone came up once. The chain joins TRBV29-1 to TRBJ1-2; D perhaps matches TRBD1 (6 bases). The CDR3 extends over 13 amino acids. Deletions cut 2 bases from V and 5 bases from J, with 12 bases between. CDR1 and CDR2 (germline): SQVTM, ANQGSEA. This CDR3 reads CSVEYIQGYGYTF. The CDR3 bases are TGCAGCGTTGAATACATACAGGGTTATGGCTACACCTTC.

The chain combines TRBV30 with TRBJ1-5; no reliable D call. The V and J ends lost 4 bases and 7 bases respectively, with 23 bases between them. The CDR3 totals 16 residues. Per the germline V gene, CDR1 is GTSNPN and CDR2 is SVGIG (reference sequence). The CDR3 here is CAWIMVRRSQNQPQHF. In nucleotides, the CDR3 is TGTGCCTGGATTATGGTGCGCCGGAGCCAAAACCAGCCCCAGCATTTT.

CDR3: CASSPGQGIGYTF. CDR3 DNA: TGTGCCAGCAGTCCTGGTCAGGGGATTGGCTACACCTTC. The chain has TRBV6-5 and TRBJ1-2, with D possibly being TRBD1 (6 bases). The CDR3 length is 13 residues. Germline V lookup: CDR1 MNHEY, CDR2 SVGAGI. Trimming removed 5 bases from V and 7 bases from J, with 14 bases in between.

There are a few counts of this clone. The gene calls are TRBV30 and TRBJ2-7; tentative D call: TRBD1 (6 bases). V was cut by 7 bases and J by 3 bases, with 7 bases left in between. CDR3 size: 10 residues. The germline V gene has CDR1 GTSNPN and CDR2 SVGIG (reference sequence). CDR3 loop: CALQGYEQYF. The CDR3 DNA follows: TGTGCCTTACAGGGCTACGAGCAGTACTTC.

Written as DNA, the CDR3 is TGTGCCAGTAGTATTCGAGGATTGGCCAACGTCCTGACTTTC. Translating it yields CASSIRGLANVLTF. The chain couples TRBV19 to TRBJ2-6, with no clear D. Germline V CDR1 and CDR2: LNHDA, SQIVND (reference sequence). V lost 3 bases, J lost 6 bases, and 9 bases lay in between. This CDR3 contains 14 residues.

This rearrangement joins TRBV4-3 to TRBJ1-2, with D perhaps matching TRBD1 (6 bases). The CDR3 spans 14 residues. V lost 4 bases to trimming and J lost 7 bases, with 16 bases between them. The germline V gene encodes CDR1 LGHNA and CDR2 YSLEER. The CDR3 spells CASSLGGGLAGYTF. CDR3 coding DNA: TGCGCCAGCAGCCTCGGGGGGGGGCTCGCTGGCTACACCTTC.